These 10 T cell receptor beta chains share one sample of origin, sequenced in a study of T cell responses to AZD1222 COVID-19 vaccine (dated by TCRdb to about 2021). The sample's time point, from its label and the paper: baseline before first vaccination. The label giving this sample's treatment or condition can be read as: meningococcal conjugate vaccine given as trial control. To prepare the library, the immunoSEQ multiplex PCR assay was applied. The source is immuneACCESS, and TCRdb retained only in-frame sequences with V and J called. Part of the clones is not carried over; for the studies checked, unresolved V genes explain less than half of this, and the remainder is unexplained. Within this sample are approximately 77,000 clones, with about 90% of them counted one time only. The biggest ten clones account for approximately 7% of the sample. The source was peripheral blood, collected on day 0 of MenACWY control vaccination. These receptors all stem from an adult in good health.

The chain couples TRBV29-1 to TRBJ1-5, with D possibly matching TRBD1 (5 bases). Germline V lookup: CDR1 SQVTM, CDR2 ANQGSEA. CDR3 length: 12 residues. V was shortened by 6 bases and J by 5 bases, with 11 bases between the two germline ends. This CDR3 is CSVRDGDQPQHF. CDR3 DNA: TGCAGCGTCCGGGACGGCGATCAGCCCCAGCATTTT.

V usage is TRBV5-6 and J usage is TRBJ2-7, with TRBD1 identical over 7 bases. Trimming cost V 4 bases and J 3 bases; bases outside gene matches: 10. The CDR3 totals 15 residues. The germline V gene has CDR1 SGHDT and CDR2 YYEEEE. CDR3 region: CASSPVGDSFYEQYF. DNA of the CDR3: TGTGCCAGCAGCCCGGTGGGGGACAGTTTCTACGAGCAGTACTTC.

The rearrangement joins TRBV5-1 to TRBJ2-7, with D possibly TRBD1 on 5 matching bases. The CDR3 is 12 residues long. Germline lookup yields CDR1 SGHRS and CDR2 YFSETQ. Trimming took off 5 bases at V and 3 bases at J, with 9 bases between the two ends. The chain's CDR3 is CASRPDSYEQYF. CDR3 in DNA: TGCGCCAGCAGACCCGACAGCTACGAGCAGTACTTC. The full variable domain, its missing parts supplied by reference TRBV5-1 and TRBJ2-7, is KAGVTQTPRYLIKTRGQQVTLSCSPISGHRSVSWYQQTPGQGLQFLFEYFSETQRNKGNFPGRFSGRQFSNSRSEMNVSTLELGDSALYLCASRPDSYEQYFGPGTRLTVT.

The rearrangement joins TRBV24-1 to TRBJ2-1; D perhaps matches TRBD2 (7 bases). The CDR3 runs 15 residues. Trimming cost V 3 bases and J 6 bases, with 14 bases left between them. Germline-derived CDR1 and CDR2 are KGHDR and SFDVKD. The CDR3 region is CATSDPGGGGNEQFF. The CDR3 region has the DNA TGTGCCACCAGTGATCCCGGAGGGGGGGGCAATGAGCAGTTCTTC.

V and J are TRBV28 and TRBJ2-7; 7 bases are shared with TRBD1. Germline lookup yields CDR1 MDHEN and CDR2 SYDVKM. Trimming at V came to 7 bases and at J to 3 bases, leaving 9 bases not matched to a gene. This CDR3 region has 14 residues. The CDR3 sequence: CASTADRAFYEQYF. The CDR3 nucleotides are TGTGCCAGCACCGCCGACAGGGCATTCTACGAGCAGTACTTC.

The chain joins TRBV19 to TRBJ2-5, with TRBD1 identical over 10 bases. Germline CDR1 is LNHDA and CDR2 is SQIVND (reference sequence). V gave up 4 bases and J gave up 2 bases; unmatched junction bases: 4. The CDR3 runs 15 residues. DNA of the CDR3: TGTGCCAGTAGTAATCCGGGACAGGGGCAAGAGACCCAGTACTTC. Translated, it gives CASSNPGQGQETQYF.

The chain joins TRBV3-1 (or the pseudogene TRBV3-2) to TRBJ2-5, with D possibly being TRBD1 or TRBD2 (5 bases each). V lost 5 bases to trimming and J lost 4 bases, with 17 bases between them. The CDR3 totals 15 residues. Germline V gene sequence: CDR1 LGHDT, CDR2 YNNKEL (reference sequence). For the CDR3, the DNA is TGTGCCAGCAGCGCGAGACGAGGGGCTGGAGAGACCCAGTACTTC. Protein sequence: CASSARRGAGETQYF.

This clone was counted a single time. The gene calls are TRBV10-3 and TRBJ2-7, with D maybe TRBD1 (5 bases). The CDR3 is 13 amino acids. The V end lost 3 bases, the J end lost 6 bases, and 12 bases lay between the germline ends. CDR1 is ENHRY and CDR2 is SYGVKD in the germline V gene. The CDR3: CAISDAGIGEQYF. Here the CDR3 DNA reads TGTGCCATCAGTGATGCAGGGATAGGCGAGCAGTACTTC.

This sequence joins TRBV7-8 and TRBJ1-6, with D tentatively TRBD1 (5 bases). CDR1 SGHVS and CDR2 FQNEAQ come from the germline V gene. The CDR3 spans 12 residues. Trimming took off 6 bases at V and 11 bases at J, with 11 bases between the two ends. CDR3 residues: CASRGTGTPLHF. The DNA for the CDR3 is TGTGCCAGCAGAGGGACCGGCACACCCCTCCACTTT.

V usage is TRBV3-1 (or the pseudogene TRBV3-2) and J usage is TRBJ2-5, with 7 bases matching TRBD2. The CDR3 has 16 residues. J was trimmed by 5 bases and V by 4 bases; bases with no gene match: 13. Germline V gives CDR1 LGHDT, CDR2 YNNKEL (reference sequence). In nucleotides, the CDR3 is TGTGCCAGCAGCCTCCCGGACTCAAGGGGAGGGGAGACCCAGTACTTC. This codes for CASSLPDSRGGETQYF.